The 22 T cell receptor beta chains presented below share a single source sample, sequenced in a study of OX40 agonist ivuxolimab in advanced cancers. The method was immunoSEQ multiplex PCR; TCRdb's version includes in-frame clones alone and lacks a portion of them. The table includes tens of thousands of clones, around 93% detected once. The starting material was CD4+ or CD8+ T cells sorted from blood, obtained in a trial of the OX40 agonist ivuxolimab. The receptors were sampled from an adult with an advanced solid tumor such as melanoma, head and neck, liver or kidney cancer.

This chain links TRBV7-2 with TRBJ1-2; D uncertain. V dropped 3 bases and J dropped 3 bases, with 8 bases sitting between them. Germline V gene data show CDR1 as SGHTA and CDR2 as FQGNSA. This CDR3 is built from 13 residues. The CDR3 DNA reads as TGTGCCAGCAGCTTCGGGATGTACTATGGCTACACCTTC. Protein product: CASSFGMYYGYTF. Based on the CDR3 plus reference TRBV7-2 and TRBJ1-2, the full variable domain is GAGVSQSPSNKVTEKGKDVELRCDPISGHTALYWYRQSLGQGLEFLIYFQGNSAPDKSGLPSDRFSAERTGGSVSTLTIQRTQQEDSAVYLCASSFGMYYGYTFGSGTRLTVV.

The chain combines TRBV10-3 with TRBJ2-3; tentatively, D is TRBD1 (6 bases). The ends were cut back, 5 bases at V and 0 bases at J, with 12 bases in the middle. Germline CDR1 is ENHRY and CDR2 is SYGVKD. This CDR3 is 15 amino acids long. CDR3 nucleotides: TGTGCCATCAGTAAGGACAGTTCCAGCACAGATACGCAGTATTTT. Translation: CAISKDSSSTDTQYF.

V is TRBV5-6 and J is TRBJ2-1, with 9 bases fitting TRBD1. With 0 bases clipped from V and 2 bases from J, the junction kept 6 bases outside the gene matches. Per the germline V gene, CDR1 is SGHDT and CDR2 is YYEEEE. CDR3 length: 17 amino acids. CDR3 in DNA: TGTGCCAGCAGCTTGGACTGGACAGGGGCCCCCTACAATGAGCAGTTCTTC. The encoded protein is CASSLDWTGAPYNEQFF.

This clone was recorded once. The chain carries TRBV6-6 and TRBJ2-2; 7 bases align to TRBD1. Germline loops: CDR1 MNHNY, CDR2 SVGAGI (reference sequence). The CDR3 contains 14 residues. The junction had 4 bases not matched to a gene; V was cut back by 6 bases and J by 3 bases. The CDR3 protein is CASSRDRDTGELFF. CDR3 in DNA: TGTGCCAGCAGCCGCGACAGGGACACCGGGGAGCTGTTTTTT.

V is TRBV20-1 and J is TRBJ2-5, with D possibly TRBD1 on 6 matching bases. Judging by the DNA end, TRBJ2-7 fits better; the J call may be wrong. Germline values: CDR1 DFQATT, CDR2 SNEGSKA (reference sequence). The length of the CDR3 is 11 residues. The CDR3 protein is CKADRDYEQYF. The CDR3 DNA is TGCAAAGCGGACAGAGACTACGAGCAGTACTTC.

In this sample, this clone turned up a few times. The rearrangement links TRBV27 to TRBJ2-3; no definite D call. This CDR3 contains 17 residues. Trimming took off 6 bases at V and 0 bases at J, with 19 bases between the two ends. Germline-derived CDR1 and CDR2 are MNHEY and SMNVEV (reference sequence). The CDR3 protein is CASRTLTVEASTDTQYF. The DNA of the CDR3 is TGTGCCAGCAGGACACTTACTGTAGAGGCTAGCACAGATACGCAGTATTTT.

In nucleotides, the CDR3 is TGTGCCAGCAGCGAAGGACAGGGGAATCAGCCCCAGCATTTT. Encoded protein: CASSEGQGNQPQHF. The chain joins TRBV13 to TRBJ1-5; 9 nucleotides line up with TRBD1. Germline CDR1 and CDR2: PRHDT and FYEKMQ (reference sequence). With V trimmed by 5 bases and J by 4 bases, 3 bases remained unmatched. There are 14 residues in the CDR3.

The chain has TRBV2 and TRBJ2-3, with 8 bases fitting TRBD1. The V and J ends lost 5 bases and 0 bases, in that order; junction bases with no gene match: 4. This CDR3 has 15 residues. Per germline, CDR1 SNHLY and CDR2 FYNNEI. CDR3 nucleotide sequence: TGTGCCAGCAGTAAGACAGGGGAAAGCACAGATACGCAGTATTTT. It specifies CASSKTGESTDTQYF.

The V call is TRBV2, the J call TRBJ2-7; D gene unclear. Trimming removed 7 bases at V and 0 bases at J, with 13 bases between. This CDR3 is built from 14 residues. Germline CDR1 is SNHLY and CDR2 is FYNNEI. The CDR3 is CASIMDPGSYEQYF. Here the CDR3 DNA reads TGTGCCAGCATCATGGACCCAGGCTCCTACGAGCAGTACTTC.

V is TRBV15 and J is TRBJ2-7; either TRBD1 or TRBD2 may supply D (5 bases each). CDR3 length equals 13 residues. The ends were cut back, 5 bases at V and 3 bases at J, with 11 bases in the middle. Germline V lookup: CDR1 LNHNV, CDR2 YYDKDF (reference sequence). Written as DNA, the CDR3 is TGTGCCACCAGCCTGGGACGGGTCTACGAGCAGTACTTC. Protein: CATSLGRVYEQYF.

The rearrangement joins TRBV4-1 to TRBJ1-2; D is uncertain. The V end was cut by 5 bases, the J end by 7 bases, with 8 bases between. The CDR3 is made up of 11 amino acids. In germline, CDR1 is MGHRA, CDR2 YSYEKL. The CDR3 sequence is CASSSSGGYTF. In DNA form, the CDR3 reads TGCGCCAGCAGCTCCTCGGGTGGCTACACCTTC.

The V and J genes are TRBV5-1 and TRBJ1-4, with D maybe TRBD1 (5 bases). The CDR3 has 16 residues. Between the trimmed V and J ends, which lost 4 bases and 4 bases, there was a span of 17 bases. CDR1 and CDR2 from the germline V gene are SGHRS and YFSETQ. The CDR3 loop is CASSPRGGAFNEKLFF. The DNA of the CDR3 is TGCGCCAGCAGCCCACGAGGAGGGGCCTTTAATGAAAAACTGTTTTTT.

This chain joins TRBV4-1 and TRBJ2-1; D is unresolved. Germline V gene data show CDR1 as MGHRA and CDR2 as YSYEKL. The V gene lost 1 base and the J gene lost 5 bases, with 6 bases spanning the gap. The CDR3 runs to 13 residues. CDR3 coding DNA: TGCGCCAGCAGCCAAGTGGTAGACAATGAGCAGTTCTTC. Translation gives CASSQVVDNEQFF.

CDR3 DNA sequence: TGTGCCTGGTGGACAGGTTTACAAGAGACCCAGTACTTC. It is translated as CAWWTGLQETQYF. The chain has TRBV30 and TRBJ2-5; 7 bases are a match to TRBD1. This CDR3 has 13 residues. Germline V CDR1 and CDR2: GTSNPN, SVGIG (reference sequence). Trimming at V came to 5 bases and at J to 2 bases, leaving 5 bases not matched to a gene.

The chain couples TRBV10-3 to TRBJ2-7; 8 positions agree with TRBD2. This CDR3 region has 14 residues. With V trimmed by 3 bases and J by 3 bases, 4 bases remained unmatched. Germline CDR1 is ENHRY and CDR2 is SYGVKD. The CDR3 sequence is CAISDGSGVYEQYF. The DNA of the CDR3 is TGTGCCATCAGTGATGGTAGCGGGGTCTACGAGCAGTACTTC.

The rearrangement uses TRBV6-5 and TRBJ1-5, with 7 nucleotides matching TRBD1. Per the germline V gene, CDR1 is MNHEY and CDR2 is SVGAGI. V was pared by 6 bases and J by 5 bases, with 10 bases of the junction left unmatched. The CDR3 sequence is 15 residues long. CDR3 loop: CASSLRQGGDQPQHF. CDR3 in DNA: TGTGCCAGCAGCCTCCGACAGGGCGGTGATCAGCCCCAGCATTTT.

CDR3 coding DNA: TGCAGCCTAGATCAGGGGAACGGGGAGCTGTTTTTT. It translates to CSLDQGNGELFF. The chain combines TRBV29-1 with TRBJ2-2, with a weak D call TRBD1 (6 bases). V dropped 8 bases and J dropped 7 bases, with 14 bases sitting between them. The CDR3 length is 12 residues. Germline lookup yields CDR1 SQVTM and CDR2 ANQGSEA.

This chain connects TRBV28 to TRBJ2-3, with D hard to call. Trimming removed 3 bases from V and 0 bases from J, with 4 bases in between. The CDR3 covers 13 residues. Germline CDR1 and CDR2: MDHEN and SYDVKM. The CDR3: CASSLSSTDTQYF. Written as DNA, the CDR3 is TGTGCCAGCAGTTTGTCTAGCACAGATACGCAGTATTTT.

The V gene is TRBV9, the J gene TRBJ2-7; no reliable D call. Trimming cost V 0 bases and J 7 bases, with 8 bases left between them. The CDR3 sequence is 12 residues long. Germline V gene sequence: CDR1 SGDLS, CDR2 YYNGEE. The CDR3: CASSVGGKEQYF. CDR3 sequence (DNA): TGTGCCAGCAGCGTAGGAGGAAAGGAGCAGTACTTC. The full variable domain, with the rest looked up from reference TRBV9 and TRBJ2-7, is DSGVTQTPKHLITATGQRVTLRCSPRSGDLSVYWYQQSLDQGLQFLIQYYNGEERAKGNILERFSAQQFPDLHSELNLSSLELGDSALYFCASSVGGKEQYFGPGTRLTVT.

This chain uses TRBV30 with TRBJ1-5; D gene unclear. The V gene's germline CDR1 is GTSNPN and CDR2 SVGIG (reference sequence). The CDR3 totals 16 residues. Trimming stripped 5 bases from V and 7 bases from J, with 24 bases between. DNA of the CDR3: TGTGCCTGGGAGGAATATCTCCGGCTTTTTAGCCAGCCCCAGCATTTT. As protein: CAWEEYLRLFSQPQHF.

This clone is a singleton in its sample. The chain links TRBV27 to TRBJ2-5, with 8 bases lining up with TRBD2. The CDR3 runs 14 residues. Germline-derived CDR1 and CDR2 are MNHEY and SMNVEV (reference sequence). J was trimmed by 5 bases and V by 7 bases; bases with no gene match: 9. CDR3 sequence: CASKPLAGTETQYF. The CDR3 DNA is TGTGCCAGCAAGCCCCTAGCGGGTACGGAGACCCAGTACTTC.

This clone appeared a single time. The chain joins TRBV28 to TRBJ2-1; 7 nucleotides agree with TRBD1. This CDR3 has 14 residues. The trim removed 3 bases at V and 8 bases at J, leaving 7 bases unmatched. Germline CDR1 reads MDHEN; CDR2 reads SYDVKM. CDR3 coding DNA: TGTGCCAGCAGTTTCACAGGGGATGGTGATGAGCAGTTCTTC. Amino acids: CASSFTGDGDEQFF.